One sample yielded the 6 T cell receptor beta chains listed below, sequenced in a study of T-cell reconstitution after alpha-beta-depleted transplantation in children. Preparation of the TCRbeta library was carried out with unique molecular identifiers. TCRdb fed the PCR reads into MiXCR, producing one record per CDR3 protein. Of about 640,000 distinct CDR3 sequences in the sample, 16% were seen once. The source material was PBMCs from the stem cell graft donor, sampled from the stem cell graft. These receptors all come from a human donor who donated a stem cell graft to a child with acute myeloid leukemia.

This clonotype was counted at least ten times. This chain connects TRBV7-2 to TRBJ2-3; no clear D gene. CDR3 size: 13 residues. V was clipped by 2 bases and J by 6 bases, with 9 bases between them. The V gene's germline CDR1 is SGHTA and CDR2 FQGNSA. CDR3 loop: CASSLPPGDTQYF. The CDR3 nucleotides are TGTGCCAGCAGCTTACCCCCGGGCGATACGCAGTATTTT.

This clonotype was seen repeatedly, ten times or more. The genes are TRBV7-9 and TRBJ1-5; 9 bases are a match to TRBD1. J lost 7 bases, V lost 4 bases, and 5 bases had no gene match. This CDR3 spans 14 amino acids. Looked up from germline, CDR1 is SEHNR and CDR2 is FQNEAQ (reference sequence). CDR3 residues: CASSSTGGEQPQHF. In DNA form, the CDR3 reads TGTGCCAGCAGCTCGACAGGGGGAGAGCAGCCCCAGCATTTT.

The V call is TRBV10-2, the J call TRBJ1-5, with D uncertain. Germline lookup yields CDR1 WSHSY and CDR2 SAAADI. V lost 2 bases to trimming and J lost 7 bases, with 15 bases between them. This CDR3 region has 15 residues. CDR3 in amino acids: CASSERDRVGQPQHF. CDR3 bases: TGCGCCAGCAGTGAGAGGGATCGTGTTGGGCAGCCCCAGCATTTT.

J is TRBJ1-1 and V is TRBV11-1; 9 positions match TRBD1. V was pared by 1 base and J by 1 base, with 13 bases of the junction left unmatched. Germline values: CDR1 SGHAT, CDR2 FQDESV (reference sequence). This CDR3 spans 19 amino acids. The CDR3 DNA reads as TGTGCCAGCAGCTTAGTAACAGGGACAGGGAAATTAGGGAACACTGAAGCTTTCTTT. Translated: CASSLVTGTGKLGNTEAFF.

V is TRBV5-1 and J is TRBJ2-1; 8 bases line up with TRBD2. Germline V gene lookup returns CDR1 SGHRS and CDR2 YFSETQ. V was clipped by 1 base and J by 4 bases; unmatched bases: 4. The CDR3 loop spans 15 amino acids. The CDR3 is CASSLNGGGYNEQFF. DNA of the CDR3: TGCGCCAGCAGCTTGAATGGCGGGGGGTACAATGAGCAGTTCTTC.

The chain recombines TRBV27 with TRBJ2-7; D tentatively reads TRBD1 or TRBD2 (5 bases each). There are 15 residues in the CDR3. V was shortened by 6 bases and J by 3 bases, with 18 bases between the two germline ends. Germline CDR1 is MNHEY and CDR2 is SMNVEV (reference sequence). This CDR3 reads CASSPRGGGLYEQYV. Written as DNA, the CDR3 is TGTGCCAGCAGCCCAAGGGGTGGTGGACTCTACGAGCAGTACGTC.